These T cell receptor beta chains were read from a single sample in a study of Graves' ophthalmopathy and Graves' hyperthyroidism. TCRdb independently ran MiXCR on the multiplex PCR reads; one entry per CDR3 protein. Among roughly 610,000 distinct CDR3 sequences listed, about 24% were seen once. The specimen sequenced was peripheral blood. These receptors came from a woman under 30 with stable Graves' hyperthyroidism. Some clones in this sample may be carry-over from other donors' samples. CDR3s include the opening cysteine and the closing phenylalanine or tryptophan. The order of the fields is clone size, J gene, D gene, V gene, CDR3 DNA, CDR3 protein. D genes are given only for firm matches. Clone size appears in some rows only: once, few, many, or a class for an expanded clone.

size: few
J: TRBJ2-5
D: TRBD2
V: TRBV28
DNA: TGTGCCAGCAGTTCCTTGAGTAGCGGGAGGCGGCAAGAGACCCAGTACTTC
CDR3: CASSSLSSGRRQETQYF

size: few
J: TRBJ1-6
D: .
V: TRBV24-1
DNA: TGTGCCACCAGTGAGGCGGGGGTTAAATCACCCCTCCACTTT
CDR3: CATSEAGVKSPLHF

size: many
J: TRBJ2-2
D: TRBD1
V: TRBV6-4
DNA: TGTGCCAGCAGAGGAATCCCTGGCAGGGGGAGCACCGGGGAGCTGTTTTTT
CDR3: CASRGIPGRGSTGELFF

size: .
J: TRBJ2-7
D: .
V: TRBV6-5
DNA: TGTGCCAGCAGTTACTACGGGACGCCAACCTACGAGCAGTACTTC
CDR3: CASSYYGTPTYEQYF

size: few
J: TRBJ2-7
D: .
V: TRBV28
DNA: TGTGCCAGCCGTGGGGGGGGGCCCTCCTACGAGCAGTACTTC
CDR3: CASRGGGPSYEQYF

size: .
J: TRBJ2-7
D: .
V: TRBV2
DNA: TGTGCCAGCAGTGAAAAGCGCTTCTACGAGCAGTACTTC
CDR3: CASSEKRFYEQYF

size: .
J: TRBJ1-2
D: .
V: TRBV6-2/TRBV6-3
DNA: TGTGCCAGCAGCACCGGGGATTTGTATGGCTACACCTTC
CDR3: CASSTGDLYGYTF

size: many
J: TRBJ1-2
D: TRBD1
V: TRBV18
DNA: TGTGCCAGCTCAGCAAGAGGACAGGGAAATGGCTACACCTTC
CDR3: CASSARGQGNGYTF

size: many
J: TRBJ2-7
D: .
V: TRBV20-1
DNA: TGCAGTGCTAGAGGAGAGGGAATGGGCTCCTACGAGCAGTACTTC
CDR3: CSARGEGMGSYEQYF

size: few
J: TRBJ2-7
D: TRBD1
V: TRBV19
DNA: TGTGCCAGTACCGAAAGGGGACAGGGAGGAGCCTACGAGCAGTACTTC
CDR3: CASTERGQGGAYEQYF

size: many
J: TRBJ1-2
D: .
V: TRBV6-2/TRBV6-3
DNA: TGTGCCAGCAGCCCACCTGGAGCGTTACTCCGCGGCTACACCTTC
CDR3: CASSPPGALLRGYTF

size: many
J: TRBJ2-2
D: .
V: TRBV24-1
DNA: TGTGCCACCCGTGTTGCTTCGAACACCGGGGAGCTGTTTTTT
CDR3: CATRVASNTGELFF

size: .
J: TRBJ1-3
D: .
V: TRBV12-3/TRBV12-4
DNA: TGTGCCAGCAGTTCCCCCTCCGGGTTACACTCTGGAACCACCATATATTTT
CDR3: CASSSPSGLHSGTTIYF

size: many
J: TRBJ2-7
D: .
V: TRBV12-3/TRBV12-4
DNA: TGTGCCAGCAGTCCATCCCCGGGCTCATCGGTAGGGCAGTACTTC
CDR3: CASSPSPGSSVGQYF

size: .
J: TRBJ2-2
D: .
V: TRBV6-1
DNA: TGTGCCAGCAGTGAAGCCCATGACCTTCCCGGGGAGCTGTTTTTT
CDR3: CASSEAHDLPGELFF